This T cell receptor (beta chain) is from a study of T cell responses to AZD1222 COVID-19 vaccine. In the study overall: Second-dose intervals of approximately 4 or approximately 12 weeks were pooled. Notes on the study in general: It was only after the peak T cell response that any repertoires were sampled. Spike-specific TCR repertoires showed rising breadth and depth after two AZD1222 doses.

The CDR3 covers 16 residues. Germline V lookup: CDR1 MDHEN, CDR2 SYDVKM. Trimming stripped 5 bases from V and 7 bases from J, with 20 bases between. As concerns this clone: The target antigen is unknown.

Method: immunoSEQ multiplex PCR; TCRdb's copy keeps in-frame clones and lacks some. The sample lists just over 150,000 clones; over 75% were seen once. The sequence derives from an adult in good health. V and J are TRBV28 and TRBJ1-4; no firm D call. Specimen: peripheral blood, collected on day 0 of AZD1222 vaccination. The CDR3 coding sequence is TGTGCCAGCAGTCTTGAGTTGCCCAGAGACGGTGAAAAACTGTTTTTT. It specifies CASSLELPRDGEKLFF. Full variable domain (missing parts from reference TRBV28 and TRBJ1-4): DVKVTQSSRYLVKRTGEKVFLECVQDMDHENMFWYRQDPGLGLRLIYFSYDVKMKEKGDIPEGYSVSREKKERFSLILESASTNQTSMYLCASSLELPRDGEKLFFGSGTQLSVL.